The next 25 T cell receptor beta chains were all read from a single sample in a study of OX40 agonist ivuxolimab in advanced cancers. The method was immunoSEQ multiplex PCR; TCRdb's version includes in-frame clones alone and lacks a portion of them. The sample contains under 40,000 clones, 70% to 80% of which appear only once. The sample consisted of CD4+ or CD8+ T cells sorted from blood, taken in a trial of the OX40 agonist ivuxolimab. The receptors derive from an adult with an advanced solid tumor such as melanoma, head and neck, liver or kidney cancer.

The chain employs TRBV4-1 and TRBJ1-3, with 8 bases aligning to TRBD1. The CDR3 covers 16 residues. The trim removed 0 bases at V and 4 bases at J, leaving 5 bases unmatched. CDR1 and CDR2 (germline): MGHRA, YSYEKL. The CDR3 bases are TGCGCCAGCAGCCAAGATTCAGGGGGCCGGGGAAACACCATATATTTT. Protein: CASSQDSGGRGNTIYF.

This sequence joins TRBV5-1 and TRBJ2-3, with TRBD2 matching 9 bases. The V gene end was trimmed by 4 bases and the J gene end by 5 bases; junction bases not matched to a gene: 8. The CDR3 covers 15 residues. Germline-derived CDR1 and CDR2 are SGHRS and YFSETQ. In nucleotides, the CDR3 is TGCGCCAGCAGCGTAGTAGCGGGAGAATTAGATACGCAGTATTTT. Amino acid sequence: CASSVVAGELDTQYF.

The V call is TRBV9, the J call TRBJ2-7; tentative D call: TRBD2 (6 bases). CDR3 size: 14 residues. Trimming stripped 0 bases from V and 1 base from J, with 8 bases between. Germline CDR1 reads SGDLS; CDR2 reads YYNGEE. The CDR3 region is CASSVVSGSYEQYF. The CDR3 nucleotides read TGTGCCAGCAGCGTAGTTAGCGGTTCCTACGAGCAGTACTTC.

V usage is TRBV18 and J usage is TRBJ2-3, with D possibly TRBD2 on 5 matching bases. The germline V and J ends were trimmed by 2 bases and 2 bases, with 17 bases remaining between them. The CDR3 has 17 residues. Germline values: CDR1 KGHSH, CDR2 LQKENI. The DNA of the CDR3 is TGTGCCAGCTCACCATTAAGGGCGGGTCTGACCACAGATACGCAGTATTTT. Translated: CASSPLRAGLTTDTQYF.

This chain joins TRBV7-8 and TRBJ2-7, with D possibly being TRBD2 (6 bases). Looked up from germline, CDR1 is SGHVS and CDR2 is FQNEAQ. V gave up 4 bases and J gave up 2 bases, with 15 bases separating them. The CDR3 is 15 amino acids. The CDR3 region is CASSYPERRAYEQYF. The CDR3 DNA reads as TGTGCCAGCAGCTACCCTGAGAGGAGGGCCTACGAGCAGTACTTC.

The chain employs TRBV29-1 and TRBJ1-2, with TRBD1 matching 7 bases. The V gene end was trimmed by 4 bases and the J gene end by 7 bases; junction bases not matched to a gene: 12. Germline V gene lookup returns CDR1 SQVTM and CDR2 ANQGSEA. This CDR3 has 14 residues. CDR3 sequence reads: CSVGATTGAGGYTF. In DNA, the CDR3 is TGCAGCGTTGGGGCAACCACAGGGGCCGGTGGCTACACCTTC.

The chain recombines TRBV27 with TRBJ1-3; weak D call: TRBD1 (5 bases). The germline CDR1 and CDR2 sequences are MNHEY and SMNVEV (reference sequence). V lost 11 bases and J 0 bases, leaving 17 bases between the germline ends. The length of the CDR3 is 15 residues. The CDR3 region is CAPRGVRGSGNTIYF. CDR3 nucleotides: TGTGCCCCCCGGGGCGTCCGGGGCTCTGGAAACACCATATATTTT.

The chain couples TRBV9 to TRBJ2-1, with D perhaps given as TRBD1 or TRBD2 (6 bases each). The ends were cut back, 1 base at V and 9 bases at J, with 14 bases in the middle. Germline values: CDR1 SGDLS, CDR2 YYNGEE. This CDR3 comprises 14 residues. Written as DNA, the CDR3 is TGTGCCAGCAGCGTAAGGGGGGCCCCCAGTGAGCAGTTCTTC. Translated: CASSVRGAPSEQFF.

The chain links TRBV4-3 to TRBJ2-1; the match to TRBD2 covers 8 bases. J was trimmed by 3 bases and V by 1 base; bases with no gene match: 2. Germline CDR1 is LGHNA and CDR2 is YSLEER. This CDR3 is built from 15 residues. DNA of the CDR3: TGCGCCAGCAGCCAAGGCGGGAGGAACTACAATGAGCAGTTCTTC. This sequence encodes CASSQGGRNYNEQFF.

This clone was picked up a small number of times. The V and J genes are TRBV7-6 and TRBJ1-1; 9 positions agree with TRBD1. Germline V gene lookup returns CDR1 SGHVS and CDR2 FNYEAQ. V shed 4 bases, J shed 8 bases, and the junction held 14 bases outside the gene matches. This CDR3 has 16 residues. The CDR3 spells CASSSSFGTGLKEAFF. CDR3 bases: TGTGCCAGCAGCTCCTCCTTCGGGACAGGGCTGAAGGAAGCTTTCTTT.

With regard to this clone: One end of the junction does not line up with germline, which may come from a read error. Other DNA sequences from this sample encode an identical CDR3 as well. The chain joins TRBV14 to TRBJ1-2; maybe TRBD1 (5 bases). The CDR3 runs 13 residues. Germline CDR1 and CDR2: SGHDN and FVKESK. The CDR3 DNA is TGTGCCAGCAGCCAAATGGGACCTTATGGTTACACCTTC. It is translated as CASSQMGPYGYTF.

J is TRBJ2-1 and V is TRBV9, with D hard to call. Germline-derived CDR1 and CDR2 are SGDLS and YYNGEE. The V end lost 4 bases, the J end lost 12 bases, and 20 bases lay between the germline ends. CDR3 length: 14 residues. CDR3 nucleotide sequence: TGTGCCAGCAGCTATCGGACCCCATGGGTGGGGCAGTTCTTC. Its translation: CASSYRTPWVGQFF. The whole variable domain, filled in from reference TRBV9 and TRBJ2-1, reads DSGVTQTPKHLITATGQRVTLRCSPRSGDLSVYWYQQSLDQGLQFLIQYYNGEERAKGNILERFSAQQFPDLHSELNLSSLELGDSALYFCASSYRTPWVGQFFGPGTRLTVL.

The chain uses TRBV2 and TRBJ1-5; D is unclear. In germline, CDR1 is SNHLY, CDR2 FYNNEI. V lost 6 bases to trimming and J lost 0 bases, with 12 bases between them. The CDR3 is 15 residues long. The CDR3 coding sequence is TGTGCCAGCAGCCCTGCGGAGCTTAGCAATCAGCCCCAGCATTTT. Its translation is CASSPAELSNQPQHF.

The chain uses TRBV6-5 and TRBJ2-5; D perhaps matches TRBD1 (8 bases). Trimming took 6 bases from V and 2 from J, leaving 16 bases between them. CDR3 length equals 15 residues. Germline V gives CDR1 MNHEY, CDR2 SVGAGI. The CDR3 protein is CASRRTGRGQETQYF. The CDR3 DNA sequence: TGTGCCAGCAGGCGGACAGGGCGGGGGCAAGAGACCCAGTACTTC.

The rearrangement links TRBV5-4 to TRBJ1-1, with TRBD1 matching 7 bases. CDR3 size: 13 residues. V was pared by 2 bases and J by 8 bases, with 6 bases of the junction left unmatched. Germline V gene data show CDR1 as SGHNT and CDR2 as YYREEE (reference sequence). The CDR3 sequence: CASSLNQQGEAFF. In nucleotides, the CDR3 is TGTGCCAGCAGCTTAAACCAACAGGGGGAAGCTTTCTTT.

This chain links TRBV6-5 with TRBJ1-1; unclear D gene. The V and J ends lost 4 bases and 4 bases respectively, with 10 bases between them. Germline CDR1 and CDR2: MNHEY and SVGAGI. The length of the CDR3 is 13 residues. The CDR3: CASSSDGGTEAFF. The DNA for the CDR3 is TGTGCCAGCAGTTCCGACGGAGGCACTGAAGCTTTCTTT.

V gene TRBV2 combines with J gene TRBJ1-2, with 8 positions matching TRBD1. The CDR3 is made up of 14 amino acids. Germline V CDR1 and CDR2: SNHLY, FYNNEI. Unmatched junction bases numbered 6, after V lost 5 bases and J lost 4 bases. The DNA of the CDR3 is TGTGCCAGCAGTCTAGACAGGGGAGGCTATGGCTACACCTTC. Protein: CASSLDRGGYGYTF.

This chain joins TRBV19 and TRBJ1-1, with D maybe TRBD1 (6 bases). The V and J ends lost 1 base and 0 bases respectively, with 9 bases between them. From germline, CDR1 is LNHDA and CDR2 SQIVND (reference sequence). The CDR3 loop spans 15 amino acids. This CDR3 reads CASSIVNRVNTEAFF. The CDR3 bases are TGTGCCAGTAGTATAGTTAACAGGGTGAACACTGAAGCTTTCTTT. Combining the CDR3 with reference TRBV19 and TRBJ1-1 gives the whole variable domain DGGITQSPKYLFRKEGQNVTLSCEQNLNHDAMYWYRQDPGQGLRLIYYSQIVNDFQKGDIAEGYSVSREKKESFPLTVTSAQKNPTAFYLCASSIVNRVNTEAFFGQGTRLTVV.

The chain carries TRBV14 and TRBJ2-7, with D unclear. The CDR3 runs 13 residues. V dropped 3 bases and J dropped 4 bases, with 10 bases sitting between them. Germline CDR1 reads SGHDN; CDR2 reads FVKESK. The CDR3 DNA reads TGTGCCAGCAGCCAGACCAATAGGTACGAGCAGTACTTC. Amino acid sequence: CASSQTNRYEQYF.

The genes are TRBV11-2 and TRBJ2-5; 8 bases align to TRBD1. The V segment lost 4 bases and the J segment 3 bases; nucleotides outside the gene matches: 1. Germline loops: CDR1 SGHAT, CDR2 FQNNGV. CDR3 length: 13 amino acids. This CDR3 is CASSWTGKETQYF. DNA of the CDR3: TGTGCCAGCAGCTGGACAGGGAAAGAGACCCAGTACTTC.

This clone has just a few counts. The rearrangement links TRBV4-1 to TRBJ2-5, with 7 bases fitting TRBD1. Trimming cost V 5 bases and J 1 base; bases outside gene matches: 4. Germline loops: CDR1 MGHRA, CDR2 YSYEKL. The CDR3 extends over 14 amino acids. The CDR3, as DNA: TGCGCCAGCAGCGGTCACAGGGGCCAAGAGACCCAGTACTTC. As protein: CASSGHRGQETQYF.

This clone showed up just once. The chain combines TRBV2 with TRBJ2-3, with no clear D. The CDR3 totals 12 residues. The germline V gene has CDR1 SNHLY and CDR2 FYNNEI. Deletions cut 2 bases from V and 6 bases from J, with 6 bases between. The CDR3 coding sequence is TGTGCCAGCAGTGAAACACGCGATACGCAGTATTTT. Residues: CASSETRDTQYF.

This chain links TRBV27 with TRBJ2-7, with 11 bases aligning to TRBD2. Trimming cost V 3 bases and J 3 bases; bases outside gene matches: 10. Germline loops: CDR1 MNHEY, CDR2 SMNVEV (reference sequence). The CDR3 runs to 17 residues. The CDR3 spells CASSFRLGTSGSYEQYF. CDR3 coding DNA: TGTGCCAGCAGTTTTCGCCTCGGGACTAGCGGAAGCTACGAGCAGTACTTC.

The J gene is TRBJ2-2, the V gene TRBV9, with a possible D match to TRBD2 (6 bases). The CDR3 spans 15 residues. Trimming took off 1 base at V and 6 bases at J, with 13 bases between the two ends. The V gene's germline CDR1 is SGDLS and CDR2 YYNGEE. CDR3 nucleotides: TGTGCCAGCAGCGTAAACGGGAGAGGATCCGGGGAGCTGTTTTTT. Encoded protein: CASSVNGRGSGELFF. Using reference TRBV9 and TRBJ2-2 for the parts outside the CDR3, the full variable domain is DSGVTQTPKHLITATGQRVTLRCSPRSGDLSVYWYQQSLDQGLQFLIQYYNGEERAKGNILERFSAQQFPDLHSELNLSSLELGDSALYFCASSVNGRGSGELFFGEGSRLTVL.

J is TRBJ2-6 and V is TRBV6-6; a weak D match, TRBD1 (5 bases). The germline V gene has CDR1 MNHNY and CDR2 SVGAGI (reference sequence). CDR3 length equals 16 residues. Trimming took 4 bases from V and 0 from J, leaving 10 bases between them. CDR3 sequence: CASSSPRGSGANVLTF. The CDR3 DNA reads TGTGCCAGCAGTTCTCCAAGGGGCTCTGGGGCCAACGTCCTGACTTTC.